Here is one T cell receptor beta chain with its context. The sample originates from a study of tumor-infiltrating lymphocytes in primary liver carcinoma. The germline V gene has CDR1 MNHEY and CDR2 SVGEGT. The V and J ends lost 10 bases and 2 bases respectively, with 12 bases between them. The CDR3 has 12 amino acids. The study extracted blood RNA from unsorted whole blood and also extracted germline DNA. The investigators made TCR beta cDNA from 400 to 500 ng total RNA, using a constant-region primer. Slightly modified ARM-PCR, run as three nested multiplex PCR rounds, produced the TCR beta libraries. It was with TRBV1-TRBV30 forward primers and a C-beta reverse primer that the first two PCR rounds were run, at roughly 11 cycles each. Each CDR3 protein gets one entry after TCRdb re-called the multiplex PCR reads with MiXCR. Among about 320,000 distinct CDR3 sequences listed, over 55% were seen once.

The sample consisted of peripheral blood. This chain joins TRBV6-2 or TRBV6-3 and TRBJ2-7; D remains unclear. This sequence originates from a man aged 35 to 55 with primary liver carcinoma and hepatitis B virus infection. CDR3 loop: CATEAGTYEQYF. As DNA, the CDR3 is TGTGCCACCGAGGCAGGCACCTACGAGCAGTACTTC.